These 31 T cell receptor beta chains were sequenced from one sample in a study of vaccination and CD4 T cells after COVID-19. These receptors lack a known antigen. Cultured CD4+ T-cell DNA underwent Oncomine TCR Beta short-read sequencing. CD4+ T cells were cultured, and genomic DNA was extracted from them. TCRdb ran MiXCR on the PCR reads and lists one entry per CDR3 protein. Among over 8,500 distinct CDR3 sequences, under 30% were seen once, and the ten largest hold more than 20%. The treatment denotes: roughly 10-day PBMC culture with coronavirus spike peptide pools or control peptides (ViraFEST assay). Ahead of the COVID-19 pandemic (2011-2018), the CD4+ T cells of the unexposed donor were collected. The material sequenced was CD4+ T cells from blood, cultured in vitro. These receptors were obtained from a human donor in good health.

This clonotype was seen a few times. The chain couples TRBV24-1 to TRBJ2-5; no definite D call. The germline V and J ends were trimmed by 4 bases and 0 bases, with 14 bases remaining between them. Per germline, CDR1 KGHDR and CDR2 SFDVKD. The CDR3 extends over 16 amino acids. CDR3 loop: CATSDPSPPNQETQYF. CDR3 nucleotide sequence: TGTGCCACCAGTGACCCCTCGCCCCCGAACCAAGAGACCCAGTACTTC.

The V and J genes are TRBV6-2 or TRBV6-3 and TRBJ2-2, with D uncertain. Germline lookup yields CDR1 MNHEY and CDR2 SVGEGT. CDR3 length equals 12 residues. Trimming left V 7 bases short and J 5 bases short, with 8 bases between. The CDR3 nucleotides are TGTGCCAGCACCGTGAGAACCGGGGAGCTGTTTTTT. Its translation is CASTVRTGELFF.

This chain connects TRBV20-1 to TRBJ2-3; 11 bases map to TRBD2. CDR3 size: 15 residues. V was clipped by 3 bases and J by 4 bases; unmatched bases: 6. Germline assignment: CDR1 DFQATT and CDR2 SNEGSKA (reference sequence). The CDR3 coding sequence is TGCAGTGCTAGTAAACTAGCGGGAGTCCCAGATACGCAGTATTTT. Translation: CSASKLAGVPDTQYF.

This clonotype was detected only a few times. The gene calls are TRBV19 and TRBJ2-3, with 9 bases identical to TRBD1. The germline V gene has CDR1 LNHDA and CDR2 SQIVND (reference sequence). CDR3 size: 14 residues. V trimming: 5 bases; J trimming: 6 bases; junction bases outside the gene matches: 6. CDR3 in amino acids: CASSLRDRADTQYF. CDR3 DNA sequence: TGTGCCAGTAGTCTCCGGGACAGGGCGGATACGCAGTATTTT.

In its sample, this clonotype was seen a few times. V usage is TRBV7-2 and J usage is TRBJ1-2, with D maybe TRBD1 (5 bases). CDR1 is SGHTA and CDR2 is FQGNSA in the germline V gene. V lost 8 bases and J 4 bases, leaving 23 bases between the germline ends. The CDR3 is 16 amino acids. CDR3 protein: CASSPRGSTGTYGYTF. CDR3 nucleotides: TGTGCCAGCTCCCCTCGGGGGTCGACTGGAACCTATGGCTACACCTTC.

The V gene is TRBV7-2, the J gene TRBJ2-7; D is undetermined. V shed 5 bases and J shed 5 bases, with 19 bases lying between them. The CDR3 is 15 amino acids. Germline-derived CDR1 and CDR2 are SGHTA and FQGNSA. CDR3 sequence (DNA): TGTGCCAGCAGCCCCCTTCGGGTTCTAGGTGACGAGCAGTACTTC. Its protein is CASSPLRVLGDEQYF.

The chain employs TRBV20-1 and TRBJ2-7, with TRBD1 as a possible D gene (5 bases). The V end was cut by 0 bases, the J end by 0 bases, with 12 bases between. From germline, CDR1 is DFQATT and CDR2 SNEGSKA (reference sequence). The CDR3 totals 15 residues. The CDR3 DNA sequence: TGCAGTGCTAGAGATCTAGGACATTTCTCCTACGAGCAGTACTTC. Its protein product is CSARDLGHFSYEQYF.

This chain uses TRBV27 with TRBJ2-2, with TRBD1 matching over 12 bases. The CDR3 contains 15 residues. V was pared by 4 bases and J by 9 bases, with 6 bases of the junction left unmatched. Germline V gives CDR1 MNHEY, CDR2 SMNVEV (reference sequence). This CDR3 reads CASSSGTGGQRELFF. In DNA form, the CDR3 reads TGTGCCAGCAGTTCCGGGACAGGGGGCCAAAGGGAGCTGTTTTTT.

This clonotype came up a few times. The V call is TRBV30, the J call TRBJ1-1; D remains unclear. Trimming removed 0 bases at V and 1 base at J, with 6 bases between. Germline CDR1 reads GTSNPN; CDR2 reads SVGIG (reference sequence). CDR3 length equals 13 residues. Here the CDR3 DNA reads TGTGCCTGGAGTGTAGGAGGGAACACTGAAGCTTTCTTT. Its protein is CAWSVGGNTEAFF.

This clonotype was detected only a few times. This chain joins TRBV28 and TRBJ2-5, with D perhaps TRBD1 (6 bases). CDR3 length: 15 amino acids. V lost 3 bases and J 5 bases, leaving 16 bases between the germline ends. The germline V gene has CDR1 MDHEN and CDR2 SYDVKM. The CDR3: CASSLKDSERETQYF. CDR3 nucleotides: TGTGCCAGCAGTTTGAAGGACAGCGAACGGGAGACCCAGTACTTC.

V is TRBV2 and J is TRBJ2-1, with no clear D. Looked up from germline, CDR1 is SNHLY and CDR2 is FYNNEI. CDR3 size: 15 residues. V lost 3 bases and J 6 bases, leaving 15 bases between the germline ends. The CDR3, as DNA: TGTGCCAGCAGTGATAACCTGGTATTTGGCAATGAGCAGTTCTTC. Translating gives CASSDNLVFGNEQFF.

The chain has TRBV6-1 and TRBJ2-1; the match to TRBD2 covers 9 bases. The CDR3 contains 15 residues. CDR1 and CDR2 from the germline V gene are MNHNS and SASEGT. The junction had 2 bases not matched to a gene; V was cut back by 5 bases and J by 0 bases. Here the CDR3 DNA reads TGTGCCAGCAGTCGGGGACTAGCCTCCTACAATGAGCAGTTCTTC. It yields the protein CASSRGLASYNEQFF.

This clonotype was picked up one time. The chain links TRBV2 to TRBJ2-7; 10 bases match TRBD2. Germline CDR1 and CDR2: SNHLY and FYNNEI. Trimming removed 5 bases from V and 3 bases from J; junction bases left unmatched: 7. This CDR3 is built from 15 residues. CDR3 in DNA: TGTGCCAGCAGTTACCTAGCGGGAGCGATCTACGAGCAGTACTTC. This encodes CASSYLAGAIYEQYF.

A few counts support this clonotype. The chain is built from TRBV19 and TRBJ1-1, with D maybe TRBD1 (5 bases). Trimming shortened V by 4 bases and J by 4 bases, and 13 bases separated the two germline ends. The CDR3 covers 14 residues. CDR1 LNHDA and CDR2 SQIVND come from the germline V gene (reference sequence). The CDR3 sequence is CASSTAGPGTEAFF. The CDR3 DNA reads TGTGCCAGTAGTACTGCAGGGCCGGGCACTGAAGCTTTCTTT.

In this sample, this clonotype turned up a few times. The genes are TRBV7-8 and TRBJ2-2; the D is unclear. This CDR3 region has 11 residues. Germline V gene sequence: CDR1 SGHVS, CDR2 FQNEAQ. V was cut by 3 bases and J by 6 bases, with 2 bases left in between. The chain's CDR3 is CASSFPGELFF. The CDR3 coding sequence is TGTGCCAGCAGCTTCCCCGGGGAGCTGTTTTTT.

The V gene is TRBV19, the J gene TRBJ2-2; 7 nucleotides agree with TRBD1. Losses at the gene ends were 3 bases for V and 5 bases for J; bases not matched to a gene: 6. The CDR3 length is 15 residues. Germline CDR1 is LNHDA and CDR2 is SQIVND (reference sequence). The CDR3 loop reads CASSIPGRGTGELFF. DNA of the CDR3: TGTGCCAGTAGTATCCCGGGCAGGGGGACCGGGGAGCTGTTTTTT.

This clonotype was observed a handful of times. The chain is built from TRBV7-2 and TRBJ2-7, with TRBD1 as a possible D gene (6 bases). The germline V and J ends were trimmed by 4 bases and 7 bases, with 11 bases remaining between them. Germline CDR1 is SGHTA and CDR2 is FQGNSA. This CDR3 contains 12 residues. The CDR3 sequence is CASSSGVGEQYF. Written as DNA, the CDR3 is TGTGCCAGCAGCTCAGGGGTAGGGGAGCAGTACTTC.

The chain combines TRBV9 with TRBJ1-2; D is undetermined. V was cut by 4 bases and J by 3 bases, with 22 bases left in between. This CDR3 has 17 residues. Germline CDR1 and CDR2: SGDLS and YYNGEE. The CDR3 sequence: CASSRGGAVLRDYGYTF. CDR3 DNA sequence: TGTGCCAGCAGCCGAGGTGGAGCGGTTCTTCGGGACTATGGCTACACCTTC.

This chain uses TRBV6-5 with TRBJ1-3; tentatively, D is TRBD1 (6 bases). The CDR3 spans 16 residues. Germline V gene lookup returns CDR1 MNHEY and CDR2 SVGAGI. V lost 2 bases and J lost 2, with 13 bases in between. This chain's CDR3 is CASSYAGTKTGNTIYF. The CDR3 coding sequence is TGTGCCAGCAGTTACGCCGGGACAAAAACTGGAAACACCATATATTTT.

The chain carries TRBV7-2 and TRBJ2-1; TRBD2 might be the D (6 bases). CDR1 is SGHTA, CDR2 FQGNSA, per germline. CDR3 length equals 14 residues. V was cut by 1 base and J by 12 bases, with 16 bases left in between. CDR3 coding DNA: TGTGCCAGCAGCTTAGTTTCACTAGCCGACGGGCAGTTCTTC. It encodes CASSLVSLADGQFF.

This clonotype was counted between two and nine times. The chain uses TRBV19 and TRBJ1-6; D unresolved. Germline V lookup: CDR1 LNHDA, CDR2 SQIVND (reference sequence). CDR3 length equals 13 residues. V dropped 4 bases and J dropped 7 bases, with 8 bases sitting between them. The CDR3 is CASSTFPNSPLHF. The CDR3 DNA reads TGTGCCAGTAGTACATTTCCGAATTCACCCCTCCACTTT.

The CDR3 loop reads CASSLLGGDRGYEQYF. In DNA form, the CDR3 reads TGTGCCAGCAGTTTACTCGGGGGGGACAGGGGGTACGAGCAGTACTTC. The rearrangement links TRBV6-5 to TRBJ2-7; 11 nucleotides align to TRBD1. This CDR3 is 16 amino acids long. V trimming: 4 bases; J trimming: 4 bases; junction bases outside the gene matches: 9. Germline V CDR1 and CDR2: MNHEY, SVGAGI.

V gene TRBV20-1 combines with J gene TRBJ1-5; tentative D call: TRBD1 (5 bases). Trimming took off 6 bases at V and 6 bases at J, with 15 bases between the two ends. The germline V gene has CDR1 DFQATT and CDR2 SNEGSKA (reference sequence). This CDR3 contains 13 residues. CDR3 in amino acids: CSAHPQGGQPQHF. The CDR3 region has the DNA TGCAGTGCCCATCCCCAGGGAGGTCAGCCCCAGCATTTT.

J is TRBJ2-7 and V is TRBV19, with D possibly matching TRBD1 (6 bases). Between the trimmed V and J ends, which lost 5 bases and 2 bases, there was a span of 13 bases. The CDR3 loop spans 14 amino acids. Germline loops: CDR1 LNHDA, CDR2 SQIVND (reference sequence). CDR3 coding DNA: TGTGCCAGTAGTGTCGGGACACCCGCCTACGAGCAGTACTTC. Translating it yields CASSVGTPAYEQYF.

The V call is TRBV30, the J call TRBJ2-7; TRBD2 aligns across 9 bases. V was clipped by 7 bases and J by 3 bases; unmatched bases: 7. The CDR3 covers 13 residues. Germline V CDR1 and CDR2: GTSNPN, SVGIG (reference sequence). CDR3 sequence: CAFVTSGNYEQYF. In DNA, the CDR3 is TGTGCCTTTGTGACTAGCGGTAACTACGAGCAGTACTTC. The whole variable domain, filled in from reference TRBV30 and TRBJ2-7, reads SQTIHQWPATLVQPVGSPLSLECTVEGTSNPNLYWYRQAAGRGLQLLFYSVGIGQISSEVPQNLSASRPQDRQFILSSKKLLLSDSGFYLCAFVTSGNYEQYFGPGTRLTVT.

The CDR3 region has the DNA TGTGCCAGCAGCCCCTGGGGGTCCGACGAGCAGTACTTC. Its protein is CASSPWGSDEQYF. The chain links TRBV7-6 to TRBJ2-7, with D tentatively TRBD1 or TRBD2 (5 bases each). This CDR3 has 13 residues. Germline values: CDR1 SGHVS, CDR2 FNYEAQ. The V and J ends lost 5 bases and 5 bases respectively, with 13 bases between them.

This clonotype is judged medium-sized. This sequence joins TRBV6-1 and TRBJ1-5, with 9 bases aligning to TRBD1. V dropped 6 bases and J dropped 2; count of bases not matched to a gene: 5. The CDR3 covers 15 residues. The germline CDR1 and CDR2 sequences are MNHNS and SASEGT. The CDR3 nucleotides are TGTGCCAGCAGCAACCGGGACAGGGGCAATCAGCCCCAGCATTTT. Protein sequence: CASSNRDRGNQPQHF.

In this sample, this clonotype turned up a few times. The chain joins TRBV7-9 to TRBJ2-7, with TRBD2 matching over 11 bases. V was pared by 5 bases and J by 7 bases, with 25 bases of the junction left unmatched. This CDR3 comprises 20 residues. Looked up from germline, CDR1 is SEHNR and CDR2 is FQNEAQ (reference sequence). The CDR3 reads CASSLYPDRGLLAGEVEQYF. The CDR3 nucleotides read TGTGCCAGCAGCCTATACCCGGACAGGGGATTACTAGCGGGAGAAGTGGAGCAGTACTTC.

The V call is TRBV19, the J call TRBJ2-3; D is perhaps TRBD2 (5 bases). The CDR3 is 13 amino acids. The germline V gene encodes CDR1 LNHDA and CDR2 SQIVND (reference sequence). Trimming left V 5 bases short and J 2 bases short, with 8 bases between. For the CDR3, the DNA is TGTGCCAGTAGTTGGACTGTCACAGATACGCAGTATTTT. Encoded protein: CASSWTVTDTQYF.

This rearrangement joins TRBV4-2 to TRBJ1-2, with D perhaps matching TRBD1 (6 bases). V was clipped by 4 bases and J by 8 bases, with 29 bases between them. The CDR3 covers 18 residues. CDR1 is LGHNA, CDR2 YNFKEQ, per germline. The CDR3 DNA is TGTGCCAGCAGCCGCGTATCAACAGCGGGGGGCAAAGGGGACGGCTACACCTTC. It translates to CASSRVSTAGGKGDGYTF.

This chain connects TRBV30 to TRBJ2-1; a possible D gene is TRBD1 (5 bases). The CDR3 has 13 residues. Germline CDR1 reads GTSNPN; CDR2 reads SVGIG (reference sequence). Trimming shortened V by 3 bases and J by 8 bases, and 14 bases separated the two germline ends. This chain's CDR3 is CAWRGQGFYEQFF. The CDR3, as DNA: TGTGCCTGGAGAGGGCAGGGTTTTTATGAGCAGTTCTTC.